The rows below give T cell receptor beta chains drawn from one sample of a study of T cell repertoires in cytomegalovirus infection. TCRdb fed the reads into MiXCR, producing one record per CDR3 protein. The sample shows hundreds of thousands of distinct CDR3 sequences, around 29% of them seen only once. For these TCRs, the target antigens are not known. The starting material was cultured CD8+ T cells from PBMCs, obtained from culture after CMV antigen stimulation. The receptors derive from a human donor in good health (CMV status not recorded). Some clones in this sample may be carry-over from other donors' samples. Each CDR3 is given without its conserved first and last residue.

cdr3_aa | j_call | v_call
ASSGPPVRGDNEQF | TRBJ2-1 | TRBV6-5
ASTTGKFNQPQH | TRBJ1-5 | TRBV6-2/TRBV6-3
AITATNTGELF | TRBJ2-2 | TRBV10-3
ASSDPFGSRREKLF | TRBJ1-4 | TRBV7-6
ASSDRVLNTEAF | TRBJ1-1 | TRBV12-3/TRBV12-4
ASSLASEGYT | TRBJ1-2 | TRBV7-2
ASSPQGILDYEQY | TRBJ2-7 | TRBV6-6
ASSIPDMLGHQPQH | TRBJ1-5 | TRBV19
ASTLRSGAYGYT | TRBJ1-2 | TRBV27
ASSMGLAFSDTQY | TRBJ2-3 | TRBV7-7
SVRRQYNEQF | TRBJ2-1 | TRBV29-1
ASSPNHWDRGPNQPQH | TRBJ1-5 | TRBV18
ASSLLGGDSYEQY | TRBJ2-7 | TRBV11-3
ASSPGGGTQPQH | TRBJ1-5 | TRBV25-1
ASSLTGEEAF | TRBJ1-1 | TRBV7-9
ASSFLVAGTSGRSGEYEQY | TRBJ2-7 | TRBV12-3/TRBV12-4
ASSVKSSGANVLT | TRBJ2-6 | TRBV6-1
ASLYHTEAF | TRBJ1-1 | TRBV6-6
ASSYLTGTNEQF | TRBJ2-1 | TRBV6-5
ASSYLSGVNEQF | TRBJ2-1 | TRBV6-2/TRBV6-3
ASSYHGFGGTEAF | TRBJ1-1 | TRBV6-2/TRBV6-3
ASSYSGTSGGEKNTGELF | TRBJ2-2 | TRBV6-6